The 6 T cell receptor beta chains given below trace back to one sample, sequenced in a study of blood T cells in healthy people across ages (dated by TCRdb to the mid-2010s). Library method: 5' RACE. The reads were generated on an Illumina HiSeq 2500. The second PCR ran for roughly 6 to 11 cycles and used a J-beta primer mix along with a sample-barcoded 5' primer. TCRdb's own reprocessing of the public reads used fastp at Q25 and MiXCR and kept productive beta chains. Rows are unified per CDR3 protein, each entry keeping the most common DNA and genes. The sample table shows under 2,000,000 distinct CDR3 sequences, and just under 50% are seen once. The ten largest account for approximately 2.1% of the sample. The sequencing input was blood. The receptors come from a woman aged 40 to 50 in good health.

V gene TRBV20-1 combines with J gene TRBJ2-4; D possibly corresponds to TRBD2 (6 bases). TRBJ2-7 explains the end of the DNA better; the J call may be wrong. CDR3 length: 11 amino acids. Germline V gene sequence: CDR1 DFQATT, CDR2 SNEGSKA (reference sequence). As DNA, the CDR3 is TGCAGTGCTAGTTGGGGGGACGAGCAGTACTTC. Its translation: CSASWGDEQYF.

The chain's CDR3 is CASSLPRTSGRTDTQYF. The CDR3 coding sequence is TGTGCCAGCAGCTTACCGCGGACTAGCGGACGCACAGATACGCAGTATTTT. This chain links TRBV7-2 with TRBJ2-3; 10 nucleotides match TRBD2. The CDR3 has 17 residues. The J segment lost 1 base and the V segment lost 2 bases, leaving 6 bases of the junction unmatched. Germline CDR1 reads SGHTA; CDR2 reads FQGNSA.

This chain joins TRBV6-2 or TRBV6-3 and TRBJ1-6; 8 positions agree with TRBD1. The CDR3 totals 16 residues. CDR1 MNHEY and CDR2 SVGEGT come from the germline V gene. V was clipped by 6 bases and J by 10 bases; unmatched bases: 14. Written as DNA, the CDR3 is TGTGCCAGCAGCAGACATCAGGGGGCCTTAGAGTCACCCCTCCACTTT. Its protein product is CASSRHQGALESPLHF.

This sequence joins TRBV27 and TRBJ2-1; tentative D call: TRBD2 (7 bases). The length of the CDR3 is 15 residues. Per germline, CDR1 MNHEY and CDR2 SMNVEV (reference sequence). V lost 7 bases, J lost 0 bases, and 13 bases lay in between. CDR3 nucleotides: TGTGCCAGCACCTTCGGGGGGCCCTCCTACAATGAGCAGTTCTTC. Translation gives CASTFGGPSYNEQFF.

The chain recombines TRBV2 with TRBJ2-1; 8 bases match TRBD2. The J segment lost 5 bases and the V segment lost 6 bases, leaving 9 bases of the junction unmatched. The germline CDR1 and CDR2 sequences are SNHLY and FYNNEI. This CDR3 spans 15 amino acids. The CDR3 loop reads CASRPRLALNNEQFF. CDR3 in DNA: TGTGCCAGCAGACCTAGACTAGCGCTTAACAATGAGCAGTTCTTC.

This clonotype appeared a few times. This chain uses TRBV28 with TRBJ2-7; TRBD2 matches at 14 bases. TRBJ2-5 matches the DNA end more closely, so the J call is doubtful. This CDR3 has 15 residues. The V gene's germline CDR1 is MDHEN and CDR2 SYDVKM. The chain's CDR3 is CASTTSGGAGETQYF. CDR3 bases: TGTGCCAGCACGACTAGCGGGGGGGCAGGGGAGACCCAGTACTTC.